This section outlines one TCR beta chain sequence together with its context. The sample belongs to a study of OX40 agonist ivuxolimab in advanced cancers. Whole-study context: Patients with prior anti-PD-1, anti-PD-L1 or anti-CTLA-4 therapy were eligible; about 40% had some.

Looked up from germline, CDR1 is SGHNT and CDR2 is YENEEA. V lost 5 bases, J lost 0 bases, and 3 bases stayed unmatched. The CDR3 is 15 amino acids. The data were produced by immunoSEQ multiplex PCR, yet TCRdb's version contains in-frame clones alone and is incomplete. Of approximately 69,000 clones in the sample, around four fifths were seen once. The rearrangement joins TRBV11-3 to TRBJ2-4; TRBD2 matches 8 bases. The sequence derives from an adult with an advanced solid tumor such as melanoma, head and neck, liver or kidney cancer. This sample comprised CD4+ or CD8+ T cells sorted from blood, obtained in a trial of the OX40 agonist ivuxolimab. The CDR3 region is CASSARGGAKNIQYF. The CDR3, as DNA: TGTGCCAGCAGCGCCCGGGGGGGAGCCAAAAACATTCAGTACTTC.